This T cell receptor beta chain was sequenced during a study of cytomegalovirus exposure and HLA in healthy donors. Here immunoSEQ multiplex PCR was the method, and the copy in TCRdb shows in-frame clones only, minus some. The sample lists about 200,000 clones; 70% to 90% were seen once. This TCR was sampled from a young woman in good health and CMV-seronegative. The specimen was PBMCs.

CDR3 nucleotide sequence: TGTGCCAGCTCACCAACGGGGTCTGAAGCTTTCTTT. Protein: CASSPTGSEAFF. This sequence joins TRBV18 and TRBJ1-1; D gene unclear. Trimming shortened V by 2 bases and J by 6 bases, and 7 bases separated the two germline ends. CDR1 is KGHSH, CDR2 LQKENI, per germline. The CDR3 is made up of 12 amino acids. Drawing the rest from reference TRBV18 and TRBJ1-1, the complete variable domain is NAGVMQNPRHLVRRRGQEARLRCSPMKGHSHVYWYRQLPEEGLKFMVYLQKENIIDESGMPKERFSAEFPKEGPSILRIQQVVRGDSAAYFCASSPTGSEAFFGQGTRLTVV.